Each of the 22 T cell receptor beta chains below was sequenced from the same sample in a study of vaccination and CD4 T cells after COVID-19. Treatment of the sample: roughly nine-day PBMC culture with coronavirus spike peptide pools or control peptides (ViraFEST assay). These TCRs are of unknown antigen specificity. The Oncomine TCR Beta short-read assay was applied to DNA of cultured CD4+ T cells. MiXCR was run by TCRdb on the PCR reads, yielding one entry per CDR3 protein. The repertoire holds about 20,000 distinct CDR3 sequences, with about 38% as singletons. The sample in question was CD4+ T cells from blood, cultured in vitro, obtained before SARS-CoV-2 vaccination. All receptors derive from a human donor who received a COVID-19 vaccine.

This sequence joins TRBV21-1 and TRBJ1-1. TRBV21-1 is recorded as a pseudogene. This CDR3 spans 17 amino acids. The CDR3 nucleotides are TGTGCCAGCAGCAAAAAGGGCCTAGGGCGTGGGGGGAATGGAGCTTTCTTT. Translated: CASSKKGLGRGGNGAFF.

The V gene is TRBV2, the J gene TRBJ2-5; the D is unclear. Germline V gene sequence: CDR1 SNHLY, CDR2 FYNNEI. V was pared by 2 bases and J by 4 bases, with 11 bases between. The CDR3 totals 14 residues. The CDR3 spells CASSESDWGETQYF. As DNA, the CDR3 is TGTGCCAGCAGTGAATCTGACTGGGGAGAGACCCAGTACTTC. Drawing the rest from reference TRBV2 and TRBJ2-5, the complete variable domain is EPEVTQTPSHQVTQMGQEVILRCVPISNHLYFYWYRQILGQKVEFLVSFYNNEISEKSEIFDDQFSVERPDGSNFTLKIRSTKLEDSAMYFCASSESDWGETQYFGPGTRLLVL.

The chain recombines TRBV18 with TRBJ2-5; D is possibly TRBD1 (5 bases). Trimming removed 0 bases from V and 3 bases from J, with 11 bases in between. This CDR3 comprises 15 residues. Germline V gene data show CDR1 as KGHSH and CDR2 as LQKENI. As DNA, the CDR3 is TGTGCCAGCTCACCACCGGGGCGACCCGAAGAGACCCAGTACTTC. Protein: CASSPPGRPEETQYF.

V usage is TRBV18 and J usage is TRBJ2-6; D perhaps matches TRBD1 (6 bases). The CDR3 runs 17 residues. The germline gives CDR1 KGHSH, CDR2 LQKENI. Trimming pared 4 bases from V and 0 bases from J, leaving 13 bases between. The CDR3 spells CASSQGTGLSGANVLTF. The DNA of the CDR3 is TGTGCCAGCTCACAGGGAACAGGGCTCTCTGGGGCCAACGTCCTGACTTTC.

Here the CDR3 reads CASSPSGAQETQYF. CDR3 DNA sequence: TGTGCCAGCAGCCCTAGCGGGGCCCAAGAGACCCAGTACTTC. The rearrangement uses TRBV5-5 and TRBJ2-5, with TRBD2 matching over 9 bases. V dropped 4 bases and J dropped 1; count of bases not matched to a gene: 2. Germline CDR1 and CDR2: SGHKS and YYEKEE (reference sequence). This CDR3 has 14 amino acids. Supplemented by reference TRBV5-5 and TRBJ2-5, the full variable domain reads DAGVTQSPTHLIKTRGQQVTLRCSPISGHKSVSWYQQVLGQGPQFIFQYYEKEERGRGNFPDRFSARQFPNYSSELNVNALLLGDSALYLCASSPSGAQETQYFGPGTRLLVL.

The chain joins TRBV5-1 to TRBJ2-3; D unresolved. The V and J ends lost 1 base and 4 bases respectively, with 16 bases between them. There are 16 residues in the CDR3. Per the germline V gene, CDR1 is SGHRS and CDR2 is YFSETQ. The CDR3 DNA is TGCGCCAGCAGCTTGAGGAGTCGACCCGCACCAGATACGCAGTATTTT. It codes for CASSLRSRPAPDTQYF. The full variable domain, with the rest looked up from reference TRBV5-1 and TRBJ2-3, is KAGVTQTPRYLIKTRGQQVTLSCSPISGHRSVSWYQQTPGQGLQFLFEYFSETQRNKGNFPGRFSGRQFSNSRSEMNVSTLELGDSALYLCASSLRSRPAPDTQYFGPGTRLTVL.

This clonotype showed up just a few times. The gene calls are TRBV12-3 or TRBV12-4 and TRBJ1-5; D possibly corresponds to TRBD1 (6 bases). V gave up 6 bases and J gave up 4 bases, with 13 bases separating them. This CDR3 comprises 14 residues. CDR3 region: CASRGRQANQPQHF. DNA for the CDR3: TGTGCCAGCAGGGGCAGACAGGCGAATCAGCCCCAGCATTTT.

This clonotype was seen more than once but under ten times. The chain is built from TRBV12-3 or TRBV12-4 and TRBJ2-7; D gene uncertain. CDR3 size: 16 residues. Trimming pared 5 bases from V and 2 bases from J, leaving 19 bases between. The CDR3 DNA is TGTGCCAGCAGTCGTGGTGGGTGGACCGATACCTACGAGCAGTACTTC. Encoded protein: CASSRGGWTDTYEQYF.

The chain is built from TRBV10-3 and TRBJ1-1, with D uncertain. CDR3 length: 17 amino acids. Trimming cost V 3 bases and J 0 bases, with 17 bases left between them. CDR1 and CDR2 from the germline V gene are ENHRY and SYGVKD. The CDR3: CAISDRLVSGMNTEAFF. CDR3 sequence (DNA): TGTGCCATCAGTGATCGCTTAGTCTCGGGAATGAACACTGAAGCTTTCTTT.

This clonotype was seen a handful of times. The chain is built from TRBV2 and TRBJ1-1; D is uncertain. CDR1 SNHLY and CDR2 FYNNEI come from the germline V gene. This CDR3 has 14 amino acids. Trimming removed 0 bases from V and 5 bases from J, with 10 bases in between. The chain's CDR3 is CASSEALMRTEAFF. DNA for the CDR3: TGTGCCAGCAGTGAAGCGCTTATGCGGACTGAAGCTTTCTTT.

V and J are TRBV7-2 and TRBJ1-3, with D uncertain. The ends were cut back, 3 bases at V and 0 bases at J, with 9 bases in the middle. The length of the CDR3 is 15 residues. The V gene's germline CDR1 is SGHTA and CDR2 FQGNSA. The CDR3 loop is CTSSFHSSSGNTIYF. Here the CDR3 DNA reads TGTACCAGCAGCTTCCACAGCAGCTCTGGAAACACCATATATTTT.

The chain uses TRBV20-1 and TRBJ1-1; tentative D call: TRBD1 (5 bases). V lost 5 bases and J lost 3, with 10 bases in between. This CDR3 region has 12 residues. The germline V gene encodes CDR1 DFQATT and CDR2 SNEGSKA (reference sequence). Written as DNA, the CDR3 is TGCAGTGCTGGGACGCCTGACACTGAAGCTTTCTTT. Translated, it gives CSAGTPDTEAFF.

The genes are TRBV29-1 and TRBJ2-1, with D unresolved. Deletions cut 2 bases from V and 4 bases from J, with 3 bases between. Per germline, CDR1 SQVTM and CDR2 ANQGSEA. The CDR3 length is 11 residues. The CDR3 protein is CSVERYNEQFF. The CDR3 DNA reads TGCAGCGTTGAACGATACAATGAGCAGTTCTTC.

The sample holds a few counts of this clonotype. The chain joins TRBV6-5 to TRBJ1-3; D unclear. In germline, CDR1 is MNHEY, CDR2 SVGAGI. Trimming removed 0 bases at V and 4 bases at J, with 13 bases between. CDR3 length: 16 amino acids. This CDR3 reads CASSYSPVGNGNTIYF. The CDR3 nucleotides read TGTGCCAGCAGTTACTCCCCGGTAGGGAACGGAAACACCATATATTTT.

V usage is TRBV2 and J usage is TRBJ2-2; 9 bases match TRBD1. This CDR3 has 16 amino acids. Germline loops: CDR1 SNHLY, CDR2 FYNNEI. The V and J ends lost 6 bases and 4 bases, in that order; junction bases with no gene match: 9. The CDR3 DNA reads TGTGCCAGCAGGGAACATTGGACAGGGGCCACCGGGGAGCTGTTTTTT. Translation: CASREHWTGATGELFF.

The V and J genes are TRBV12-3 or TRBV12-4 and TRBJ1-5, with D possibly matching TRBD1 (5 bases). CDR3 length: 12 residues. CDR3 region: CASSLGGQPQHF. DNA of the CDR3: TGTGCTTCTTCCCTGGGGGGTCAGCCCCAGCATTTT.

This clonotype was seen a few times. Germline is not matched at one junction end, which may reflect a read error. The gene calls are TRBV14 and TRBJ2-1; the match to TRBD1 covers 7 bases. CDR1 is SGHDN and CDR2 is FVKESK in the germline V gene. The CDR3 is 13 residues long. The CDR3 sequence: CASSPSIPGQPLF. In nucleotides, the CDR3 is TGTGCCAGCAGCCCCTCAATTCCGGGACAGCCACTCTTC.

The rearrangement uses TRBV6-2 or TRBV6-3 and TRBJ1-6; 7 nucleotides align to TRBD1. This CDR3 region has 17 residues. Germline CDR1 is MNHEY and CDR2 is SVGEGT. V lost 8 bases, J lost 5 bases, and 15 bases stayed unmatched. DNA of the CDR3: TGTGCCAGCGGAAACAATATAGCGACAGGGCATAATTCACCCCTCCACTTT. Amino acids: CASGNNIATGHNSPLHF.

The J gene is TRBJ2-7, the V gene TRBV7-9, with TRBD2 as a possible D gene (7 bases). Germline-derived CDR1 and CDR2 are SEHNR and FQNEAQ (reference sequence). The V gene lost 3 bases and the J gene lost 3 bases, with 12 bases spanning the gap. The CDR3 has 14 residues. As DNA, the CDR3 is TGTGCCAGCAGCTTGGGGGGGCAGGGCTACGAGCAGTACTTC. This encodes CASSLGGQGYEQYF. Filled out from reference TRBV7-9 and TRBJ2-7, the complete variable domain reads DTGVSQNPRHKITKRGQNVTFRCDPISEHNRLYWYRQTLGQGPEFLTYFQNEAQLEKSRLLSDRFSAERPKGSFSTLEIQRTEQGDSAMYLCASSLGGQGYEQYFGPGTRLTVT.

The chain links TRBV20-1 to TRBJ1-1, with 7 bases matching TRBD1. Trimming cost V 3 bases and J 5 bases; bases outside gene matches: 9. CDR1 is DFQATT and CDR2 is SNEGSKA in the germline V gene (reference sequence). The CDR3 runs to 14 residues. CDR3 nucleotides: TGCAGTGCTAGGGAACAGGGGAGGGAGACTGAAGCTTTCTTT. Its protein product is CSAREQGRETEAFF.

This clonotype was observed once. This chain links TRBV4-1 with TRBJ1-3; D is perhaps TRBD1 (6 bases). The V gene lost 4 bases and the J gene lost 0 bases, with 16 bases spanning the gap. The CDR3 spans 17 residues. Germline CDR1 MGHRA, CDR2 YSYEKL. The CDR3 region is CASSLAGAGASGNTIYF. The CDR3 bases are TGCGCCAGCAGCCTTGCGGGGGCAGGGGCCTCTGGAAACACCATATATTTT.

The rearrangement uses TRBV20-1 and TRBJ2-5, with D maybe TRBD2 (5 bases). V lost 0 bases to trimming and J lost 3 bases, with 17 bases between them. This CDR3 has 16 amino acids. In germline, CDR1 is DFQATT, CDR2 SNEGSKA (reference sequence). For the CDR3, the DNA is TGCAGTGCTAGAGACGGATCCCGGACTGTGAAAGAGACCCAGTACTTC. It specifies CSARDGSRTVKETQYF.